Included here is one T cell receptor (beta chain) sequence, with context. Its antigen is unknown. The CDR3 length is 12 residues. V was pared by 3 bases and J by 2 bases, with 5 bases between. Germline values: CDR1 LGHDT, CDR2 YNNKEL (reference sequence). MiXCR was run by TCRdb on the reads, yielding one entry per CDR3 protein. The sample carries 3,500 to 5,000 distinct CDR3 sequences, 20% to 25% recorded once. The data are from a study of liver allograft versus peripheral blood T cells. Across the whole study: Recipients' peripheral blood supplied the T cell receptor repertoires against which those in transplanted livers were compared. General observations from the study: Reportedly, the T cell receptor repertoires inside liver allografts were not the same as those in peripheral blood.

The chain recombines TRBV3-1 with TRBJ2-7; D unclear. The origin of this receptor is a human patient who had a liver transplant. The graft donor may have contributed some T cells. The CDR3 bases are TGTGCCAGCAGCCACCTCGCCTACGAGCAGTACTTC. It codes for CASSHLAYEQYF.